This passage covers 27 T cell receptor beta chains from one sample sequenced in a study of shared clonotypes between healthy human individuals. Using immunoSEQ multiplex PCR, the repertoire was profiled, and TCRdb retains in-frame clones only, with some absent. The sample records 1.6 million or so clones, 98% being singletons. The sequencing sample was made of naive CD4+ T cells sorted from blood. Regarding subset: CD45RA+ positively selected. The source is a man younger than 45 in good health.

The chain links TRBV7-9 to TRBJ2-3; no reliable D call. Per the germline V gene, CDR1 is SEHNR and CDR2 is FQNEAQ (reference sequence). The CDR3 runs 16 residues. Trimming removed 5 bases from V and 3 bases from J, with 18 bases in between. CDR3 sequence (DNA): TGTGCCAGCAGCCCTAGGGCCTCCAGGTTTACAGATACGCAGTATTTT. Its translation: CASSPRASRFTDTQYF.

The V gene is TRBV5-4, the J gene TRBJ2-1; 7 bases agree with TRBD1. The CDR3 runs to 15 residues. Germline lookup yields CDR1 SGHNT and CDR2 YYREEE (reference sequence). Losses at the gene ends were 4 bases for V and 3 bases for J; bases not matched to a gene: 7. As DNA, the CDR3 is TGTGCCAGCAGCCCAGGGGGTTTTAACTACAATGAGCAGTTCTTC. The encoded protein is CASSPGGFNYNEQFF.

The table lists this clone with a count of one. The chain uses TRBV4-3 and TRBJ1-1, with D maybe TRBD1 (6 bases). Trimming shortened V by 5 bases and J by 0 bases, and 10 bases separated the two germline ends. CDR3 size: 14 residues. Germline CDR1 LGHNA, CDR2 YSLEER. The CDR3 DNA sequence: TGCGCCAGCAGCAAAGGGGGGGTGAACACTGAAGCTTTCTTT. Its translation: CASSKGGVNTEAFF.

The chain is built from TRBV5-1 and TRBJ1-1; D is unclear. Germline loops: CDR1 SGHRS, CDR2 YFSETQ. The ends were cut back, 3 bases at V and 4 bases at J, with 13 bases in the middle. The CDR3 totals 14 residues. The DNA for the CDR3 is TGCGCCAGCAGCTCGTCGGGTGACGGCACTGAAGCTTTCTTT. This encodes CASSSSGDGTEAFF.

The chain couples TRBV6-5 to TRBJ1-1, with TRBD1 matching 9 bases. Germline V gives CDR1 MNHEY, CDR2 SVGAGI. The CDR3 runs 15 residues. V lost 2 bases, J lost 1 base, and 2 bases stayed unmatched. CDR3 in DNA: TGTGCCAGCAGTTACCGGGACAGGGCGAACACTGAAGCTTTCTTT. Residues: CASSYRDRANTEAFF.

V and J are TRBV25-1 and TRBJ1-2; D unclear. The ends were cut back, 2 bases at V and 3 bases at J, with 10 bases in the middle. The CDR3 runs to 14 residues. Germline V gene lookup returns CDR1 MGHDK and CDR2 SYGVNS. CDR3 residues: CASSEVGADYGYTF. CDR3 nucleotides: TGTGCCAGCAGTGAAGTGGGAGCGGACTATGGCTACACCTTC.

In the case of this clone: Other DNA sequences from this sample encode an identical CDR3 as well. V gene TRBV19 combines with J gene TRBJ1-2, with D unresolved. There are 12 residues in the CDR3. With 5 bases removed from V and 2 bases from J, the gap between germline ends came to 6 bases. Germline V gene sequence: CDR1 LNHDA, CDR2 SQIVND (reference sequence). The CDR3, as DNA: TGTGCCAGTAGTTTCCCGAACTATGGCTACACCTTC. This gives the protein CASSFPNYGYTF.

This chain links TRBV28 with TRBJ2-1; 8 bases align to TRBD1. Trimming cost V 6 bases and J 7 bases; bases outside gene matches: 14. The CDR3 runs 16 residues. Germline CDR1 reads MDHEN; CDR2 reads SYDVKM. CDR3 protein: CASRNEVGQGRNEQFF. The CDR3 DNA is TGTGCCAGCAGAAATGAGGTTGGACAGGGACGGAATGAGCAGTTCTTC. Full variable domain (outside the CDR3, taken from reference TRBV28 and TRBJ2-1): DVKVTQSSRYLVKRTGEKVFLECVQDMDHENMFWYRQDPGLGLRLIYFSYDVKMKEKGDIPEGYSVSREKKERFSLILESASTNQTSMYLCASRNEVGQGRNEQFFGPGTRLTVL.

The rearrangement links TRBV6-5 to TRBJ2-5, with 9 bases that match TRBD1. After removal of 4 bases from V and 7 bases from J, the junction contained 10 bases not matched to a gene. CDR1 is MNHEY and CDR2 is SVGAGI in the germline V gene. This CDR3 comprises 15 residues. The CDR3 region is CASSSPGLTGGTQYF. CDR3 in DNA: TGTGCCAGCAGTTCCCCAGGGCTGACAGGGGGGACCCAGTACTTC.

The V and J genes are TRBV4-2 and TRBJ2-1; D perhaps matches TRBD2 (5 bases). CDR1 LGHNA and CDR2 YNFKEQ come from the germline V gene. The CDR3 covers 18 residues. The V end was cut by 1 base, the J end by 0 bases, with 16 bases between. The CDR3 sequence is CASSQGSSASSSYNEQFF. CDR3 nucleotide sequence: TGTGCCAGCAGCCAAGGCAGTAGCGCGTCCAGCTCCTACAATGAGCAGTTCTTC.

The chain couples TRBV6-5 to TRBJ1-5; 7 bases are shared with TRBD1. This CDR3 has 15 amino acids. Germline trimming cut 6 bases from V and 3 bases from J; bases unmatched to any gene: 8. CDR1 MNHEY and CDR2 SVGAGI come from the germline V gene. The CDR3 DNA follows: TGTGCCAGCAGCCCCAGACAGGGTTTCAATCAGCCCCAGCATTTT. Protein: CASSPRQGFNQPQHF.

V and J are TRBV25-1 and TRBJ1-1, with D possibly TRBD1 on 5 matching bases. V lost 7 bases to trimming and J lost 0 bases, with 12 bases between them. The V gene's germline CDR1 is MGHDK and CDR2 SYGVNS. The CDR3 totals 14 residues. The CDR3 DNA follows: TGTGCCAGCACAAGGTGGGGCGTGAACACTGAAGCTTTCTTT. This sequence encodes CASTRWGVNTEAFF.

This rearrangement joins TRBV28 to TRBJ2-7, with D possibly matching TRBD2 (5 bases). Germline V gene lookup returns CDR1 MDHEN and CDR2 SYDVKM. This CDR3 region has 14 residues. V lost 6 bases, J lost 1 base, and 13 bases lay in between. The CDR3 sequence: CASSLAEPSYEQYF. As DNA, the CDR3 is TGTGCCAGCAGCCTAGCCGAACCTTCCTACGAGCAGTACTTC.

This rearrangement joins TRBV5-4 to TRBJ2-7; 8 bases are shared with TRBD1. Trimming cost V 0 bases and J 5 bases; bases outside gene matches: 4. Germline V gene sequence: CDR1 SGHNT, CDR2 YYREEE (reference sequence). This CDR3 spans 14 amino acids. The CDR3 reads CASSLDRGTDEQYF. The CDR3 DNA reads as TGTGCCAGCAGCTTGGACAGGGGGACGGACGAGCAGTACTTC.

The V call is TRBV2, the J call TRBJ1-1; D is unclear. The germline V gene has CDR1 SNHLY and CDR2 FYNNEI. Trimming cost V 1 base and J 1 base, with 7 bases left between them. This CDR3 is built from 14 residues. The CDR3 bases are TGTGCCAGCAGTGAAGTGCAGCCGAACACTGAAGCTTTCTTT. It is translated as CASSEVQPNTEAFF.

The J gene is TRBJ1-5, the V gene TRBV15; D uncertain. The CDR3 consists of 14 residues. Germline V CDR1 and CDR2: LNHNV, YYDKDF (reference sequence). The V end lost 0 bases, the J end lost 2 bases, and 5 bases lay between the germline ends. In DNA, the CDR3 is TGTGCCACCAGCAGAGACGGAGGCAATCAGCCCCAGCATTTT. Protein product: CATSRDGGNQPQHF.

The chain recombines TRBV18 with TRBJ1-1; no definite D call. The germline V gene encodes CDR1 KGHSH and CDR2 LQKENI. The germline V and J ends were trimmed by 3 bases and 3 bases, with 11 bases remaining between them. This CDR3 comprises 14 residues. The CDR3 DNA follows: TGTGCCAGCTCACCTACCCCTAAGGACACTGAAGCTTTCTTT. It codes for CASSPTPKDTEAFF.

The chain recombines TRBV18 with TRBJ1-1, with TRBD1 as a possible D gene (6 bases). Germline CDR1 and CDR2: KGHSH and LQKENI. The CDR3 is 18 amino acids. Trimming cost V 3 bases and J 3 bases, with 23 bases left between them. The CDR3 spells CASSPGGGRGSGYTEAFF. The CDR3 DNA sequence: TGTGCCAGCTCACCCGGCGGGGGCCGGGGAAGTGGGTACACTGAAGCTTTCTTT.

The CDR3 nucleotides read TGTGCCAGCAGCTTATGGGTAGGGCACGAAAAACTGTTTTTT. Translating it yields CASSLWVGHEKLFF. V and J are TRBV7-3 and TRBJ1-4, with D unresolved. This CDR3 contains 14 residues. Germline loops: CDR1 SGHTA, CDR2 FQGTGA. Trimming removed 2 bases at V and 8 bases at J, with 12 bases between.

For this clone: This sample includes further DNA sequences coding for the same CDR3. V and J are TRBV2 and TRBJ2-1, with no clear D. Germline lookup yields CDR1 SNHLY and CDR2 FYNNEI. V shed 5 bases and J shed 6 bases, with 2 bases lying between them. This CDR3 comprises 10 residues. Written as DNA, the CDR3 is TGTGCCAGCAGTCTCAATGAGCAGTTCTTC. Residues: CASSLNEQFF.

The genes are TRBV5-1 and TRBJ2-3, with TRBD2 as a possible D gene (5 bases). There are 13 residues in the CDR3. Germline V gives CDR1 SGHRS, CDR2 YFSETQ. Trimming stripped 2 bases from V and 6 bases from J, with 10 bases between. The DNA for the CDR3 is TGCGCCAGCAGCTTTAGGGAGAGGGATACGCAGTATTTT. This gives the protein CASSFRERDTQYF.

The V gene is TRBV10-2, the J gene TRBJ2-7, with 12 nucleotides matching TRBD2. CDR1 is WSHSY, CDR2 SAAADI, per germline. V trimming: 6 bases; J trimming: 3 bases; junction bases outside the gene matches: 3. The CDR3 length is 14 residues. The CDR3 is CASRRLAGDYEQYF. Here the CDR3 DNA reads TGCGCCAGCAGGCGACTAGCGGGAGACTACGAGCAGTACTTC.

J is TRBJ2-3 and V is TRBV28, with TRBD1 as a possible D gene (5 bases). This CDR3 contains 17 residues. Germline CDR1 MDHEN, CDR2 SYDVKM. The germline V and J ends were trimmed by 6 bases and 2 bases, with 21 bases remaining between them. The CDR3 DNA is TGTGCCAGCAGGCTCACTTCAGGGTTGGGCTACACAGATACGCAGTATTTT. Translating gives CASRLTSGLGYTDTQYF.

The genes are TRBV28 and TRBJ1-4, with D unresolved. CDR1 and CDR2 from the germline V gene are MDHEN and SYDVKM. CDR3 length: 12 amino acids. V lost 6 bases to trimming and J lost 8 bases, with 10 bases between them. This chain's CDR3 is CASRTAGEKLFF. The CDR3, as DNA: TGTGCCAGCAGAACCGCCGGCGAAAAACTGTTTTTT.

Written as DNA, the CDR3 is TGTGCCAGCAGCTTAACGATAGACTACAATGAGCAGTTCTTC. The encoded protein is CASSLTIDYNEQFF. This chain joins TRBV7-3 and TRBJ2-1; D remains unclear. Looked up from germline, CDR1 is SGHTA and CDR2 is FQGTGA. Trimming took 0 bases from V and 3 from J, leaving 6 bases between them. The CDR3 contains 14 residues.

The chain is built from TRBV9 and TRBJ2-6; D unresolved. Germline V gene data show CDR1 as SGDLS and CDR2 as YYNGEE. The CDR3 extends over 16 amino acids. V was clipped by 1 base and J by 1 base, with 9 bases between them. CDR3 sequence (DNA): TGTGCCAGCAGCGTAAAGCCTCTATCTGGGGCCAACGTCCTGACTTTC. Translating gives CASSVKPLSGANVLTF.

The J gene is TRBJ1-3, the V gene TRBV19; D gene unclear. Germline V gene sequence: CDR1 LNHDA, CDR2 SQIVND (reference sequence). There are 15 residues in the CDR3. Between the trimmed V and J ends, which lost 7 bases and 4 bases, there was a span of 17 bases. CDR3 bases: TGTGCCAGTACCGAGAAGCGGATCCGAGGAAACACCATATATTTT. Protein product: CASTEKRIRGNTIYF.